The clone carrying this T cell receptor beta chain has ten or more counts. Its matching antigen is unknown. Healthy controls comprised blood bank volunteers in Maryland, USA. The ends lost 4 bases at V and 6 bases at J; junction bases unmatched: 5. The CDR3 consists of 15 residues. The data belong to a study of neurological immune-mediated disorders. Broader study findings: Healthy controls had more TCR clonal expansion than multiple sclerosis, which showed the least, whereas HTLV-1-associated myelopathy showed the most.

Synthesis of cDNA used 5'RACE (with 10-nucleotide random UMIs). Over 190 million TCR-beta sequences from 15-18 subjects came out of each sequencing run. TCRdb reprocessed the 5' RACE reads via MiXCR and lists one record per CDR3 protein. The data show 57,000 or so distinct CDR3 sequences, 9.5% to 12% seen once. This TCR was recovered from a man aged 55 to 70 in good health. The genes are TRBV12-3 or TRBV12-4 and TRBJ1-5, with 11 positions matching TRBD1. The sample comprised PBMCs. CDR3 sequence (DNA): TGTGCCAGCAGTTCCGGACAGGGGGCCGCTCAGCCCCAGCATTTT. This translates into CASSSGQGAAQPQHF.